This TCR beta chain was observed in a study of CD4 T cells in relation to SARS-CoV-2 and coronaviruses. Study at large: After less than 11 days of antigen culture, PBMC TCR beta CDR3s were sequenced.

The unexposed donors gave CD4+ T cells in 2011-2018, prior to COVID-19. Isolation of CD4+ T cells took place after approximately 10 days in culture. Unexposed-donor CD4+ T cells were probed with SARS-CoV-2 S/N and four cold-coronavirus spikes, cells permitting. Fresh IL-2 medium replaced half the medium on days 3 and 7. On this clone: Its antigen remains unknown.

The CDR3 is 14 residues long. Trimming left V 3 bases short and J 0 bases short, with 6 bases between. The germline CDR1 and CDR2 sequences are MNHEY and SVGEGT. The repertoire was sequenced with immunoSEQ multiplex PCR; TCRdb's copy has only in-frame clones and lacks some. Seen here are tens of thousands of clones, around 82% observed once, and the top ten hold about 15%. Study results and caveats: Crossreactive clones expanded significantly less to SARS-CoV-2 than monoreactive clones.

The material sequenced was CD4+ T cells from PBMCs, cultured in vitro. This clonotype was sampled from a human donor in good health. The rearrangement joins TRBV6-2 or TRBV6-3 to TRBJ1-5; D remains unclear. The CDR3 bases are TGTGCCAGCAGTTATTTGGATAGCAATCAGCCCCAGCATTTT. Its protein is CASSYLDSNQPQHF.